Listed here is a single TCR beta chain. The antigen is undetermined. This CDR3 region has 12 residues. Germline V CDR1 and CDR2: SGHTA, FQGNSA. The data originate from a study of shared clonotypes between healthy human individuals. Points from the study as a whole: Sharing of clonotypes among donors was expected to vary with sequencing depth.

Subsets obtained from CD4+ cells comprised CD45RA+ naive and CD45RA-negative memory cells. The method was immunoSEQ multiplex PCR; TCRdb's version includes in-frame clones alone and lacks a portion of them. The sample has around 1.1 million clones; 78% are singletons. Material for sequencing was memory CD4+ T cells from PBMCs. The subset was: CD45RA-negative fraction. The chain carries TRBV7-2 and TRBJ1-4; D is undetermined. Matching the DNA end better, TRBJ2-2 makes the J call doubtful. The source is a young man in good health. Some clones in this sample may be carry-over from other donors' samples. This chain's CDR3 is CASSLRSTELFF. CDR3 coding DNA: TGTGCCAGCAGCCTACGGAGCACGGAGCTGTTTTTT.